This TCR beta chain came from a study of blood T cell repertoires in COVID-19. On the study more broadly: Samples taken during acute and convalescent COVID-19 were collected in the United States, Italy and Spain. Nucleic acid was either cDNA or gDNA, and it came from T cells, B-cell-depleted T cells, or PBMCs.

Using immunoSEQ multiplex PCR, the repertoire was profiled, and TCRdb retains in-frame clones only, with some absent. The sample consists of about 140,000 clones, 80% to 90% of them appearing once. Germline CDR1 reads SGHTA; CDR2 reads FQGNSA. The V and J ends lost 3 bases and 0 bases respectively, with 12 bases between them. This CDR3 spans 15 amino acids. This clone was seen a handful of times. Material: peripheral blood. V gene TRBV7-2 combines with J gene TRBJ2-7, with D perhaps matching TRBD2 (5 bases). The sequence was collected from a woman aged 45-60 years with acute or convalescent COVID-19. The CDR3 reads CASSLVGATSYEQYF. The CDR3 DNA reads TGTGCCAGCAGCTTGGTGGGAGCAACCTCCTACGAGCAGTACTTC.